This TCR beta chain emerged from a study of metastatic and nonmetastatic thyroid tumors. Study details: From malignant and benign thyroid patients, repertoires in blood and in tumor or nodule tissue were compared. Study observations and caveats: The study reportedly found significantly higher TCR beta diversity in malignant thyroid tumors than benign nodules, in blood and tumor.

Methods used by the authors: Using the CDR3 differences seen across clinicopathological groups, the authors built a distant-metastasis classifier for papillary thyroid cancer, which was meant to discriminate distant-metastatic patients. TCRdb called clones again from the PCR reads with MiXCR. These V and J calls rely on TCRdb rather than the paper's analysis. The sample records roughly 40,000 clones, 9% to 13% being singletons. Each patient went into thyroid surgery without having received any treatment. This clone was counted many times. Its specificity is unknown. The TCR comes from a male donor with papillary thyroid cancer or a benign thyroid nodule (not recorded which). Some clones in this sample may be carry-over from other donors' samples. Sequencing input: blood.

The CDR3: CASSMGQGGDEQYF. CDR3 nucleotide sequence: TGCGCCAGCAGCATGGGACAGGGGGGCGACGAGCAGTACTTC. The V call is TRBV5-1, the J call TRBJ2-7; TRBD1 agrees at 11 bases. Germline lookup yields CDR1 SGHRS and CDR2 YFSETQ. The CDR3 runs to 14 residues. V lost 4 bases and J lost 5; bases outside the gene matches: 5.